This T cell receptor beta chain was sequenced during a study of blood T cell repertoires in COVID-19. Across the study: Collection of acute and convalescent COVID-19 samples took place in the United States, Italy and Spain. Sample material is recorded as cDNA or gDNA derived from T cells, B-cell-depleted T cells, or PBMCs.

Produced via immunoSEQ multiplex PCR; TCRdb's table is partial and in-frame only. This table has approximately 250,000 clones, approximately 86% appearing once. Cohorts were based on clinical histories the participants reported. Among Cohort 3 donors, those recovered had two negative PCRs, clearance, or symptom resolution. The CDR3 totals 14 residues. CDR1 and CDR2 (germline): MNHEY, SMNVEV (reference sequence). Trimming cost V 3 bases and J 8 bases, with 13 bases left between them. The clonotype originates from a woman in her 30s who had recovered from COVID-19. Source material: PBMCs or T cells enriched from blood (not recorded which). The chain employs TRBV27 and TRBJ1-4, with D possibly matching TRBD1 (5 bases). The CDR3 spells CASSFQGSPEKLFF. The CDR3 coding sequence is TGTGCCAGCAGTTTTCAGGGCAGCCCAGAAAAACTGTTTTTT. Filled out from reference TRBV27 and TRBJ1-4, the complete variable domain reads EAQVTQNPRYLITVTGKKLTVTCSQNMNHEYMSWYRQDPGLGLRQIYYSMNVEVTDKGDVPEGYKVSRKEKRNFPLILESPSPNQTSLYFCASSFQGSPEKLFFGSGTQLSVL.